Reported below is one T cell receptor (beta chain). Antigen unknown. These data come from a study of shared clonotypes between healthy human individuals. Whole-study context: Three plates each covered CD4 naive and memory; CD8 naive two, CD8 memory one.

Points from the study as a whole: It was observed that about 5% of naive CD4 clonotypes were shared across several donors. Sorted-subset samples were not fully sequenced, rarefaction indicated.

Germline CDR1 and CDR2: SGHVS and FQNEAQ. J was trimmed by 4 bases and V by 3 bases; bases with no gene match: 7. The CDR3 consists of 15 residues. This table comes from immunoSEQ multiplex PCR, and its TCRdb copy is limited to in-frame clones, with some not included. The data hold around 1,000,000 clones, with 70% to 85% observed a single time. What was sequenced was memory CD4+ T cells from PBMCs. As for subset: CD45RA-negative fraction. The sequence was collected from a man aged 18 to 29 in good health. Some clones in this sample may be carry-over from other donors' samples. V is TRBV7-8 and J is TRBJ2-3; 7 positions agree with TRBD2. The CDR3 is CASSFWGGSPDTQYF. The CDR3 DNA is TGTGCCAGCAGCTTTTGGGGGGGTTCTCCAGATACGCAGTATTTT.